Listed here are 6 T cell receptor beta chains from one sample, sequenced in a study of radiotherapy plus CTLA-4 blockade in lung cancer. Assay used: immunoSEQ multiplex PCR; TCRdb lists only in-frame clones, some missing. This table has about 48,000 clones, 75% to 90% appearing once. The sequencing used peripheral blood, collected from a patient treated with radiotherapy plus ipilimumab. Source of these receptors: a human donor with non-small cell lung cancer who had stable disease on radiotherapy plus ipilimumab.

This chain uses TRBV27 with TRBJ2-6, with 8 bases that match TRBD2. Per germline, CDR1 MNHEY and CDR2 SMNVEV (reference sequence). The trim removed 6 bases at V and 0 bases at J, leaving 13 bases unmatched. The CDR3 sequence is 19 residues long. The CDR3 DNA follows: TGTGCCAGCAGCCCCTACGGGGGGGGGTTTAGCTCTGGGGCCAACGTCCTGACTTTC. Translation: CASSPYGGGFSSGANVLTF.

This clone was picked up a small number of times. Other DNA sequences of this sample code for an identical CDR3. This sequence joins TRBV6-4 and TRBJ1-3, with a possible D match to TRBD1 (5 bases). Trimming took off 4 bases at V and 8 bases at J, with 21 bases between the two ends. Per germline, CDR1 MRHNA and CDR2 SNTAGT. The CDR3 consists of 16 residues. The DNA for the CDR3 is TGTGCCAGCAGTGTCATCCAGGGTGTTATTAGGGACACCATATATTTT. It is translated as CASSVIQGVIRDTIYF.

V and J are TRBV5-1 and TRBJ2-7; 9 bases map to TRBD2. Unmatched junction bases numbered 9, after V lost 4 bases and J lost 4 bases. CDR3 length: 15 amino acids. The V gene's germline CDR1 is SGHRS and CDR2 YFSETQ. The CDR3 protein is CASSVGTSQDYEQYF. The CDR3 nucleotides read TGCGCCAGCAGCGTTGGGACTAGCCAAGATTACGAGCAGTACTTC.

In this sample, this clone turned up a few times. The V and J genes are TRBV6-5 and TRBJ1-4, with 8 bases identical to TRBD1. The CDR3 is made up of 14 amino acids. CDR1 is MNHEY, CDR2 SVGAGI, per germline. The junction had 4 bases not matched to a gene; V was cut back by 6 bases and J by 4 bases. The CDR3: CASRPTGDNEKLFF. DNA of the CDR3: TGTGCCAGCAGGCCGACAGGGGATAATGAAAAACTGTTTTTT.

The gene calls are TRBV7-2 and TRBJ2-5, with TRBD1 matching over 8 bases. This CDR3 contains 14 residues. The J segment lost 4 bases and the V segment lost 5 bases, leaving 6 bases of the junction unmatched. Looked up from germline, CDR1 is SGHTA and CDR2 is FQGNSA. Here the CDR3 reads CASSPGQGRETQYF. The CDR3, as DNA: TGTGCCAGCAGCCCCGGACAGGGTCGAGAGACCCAGTACTTC.

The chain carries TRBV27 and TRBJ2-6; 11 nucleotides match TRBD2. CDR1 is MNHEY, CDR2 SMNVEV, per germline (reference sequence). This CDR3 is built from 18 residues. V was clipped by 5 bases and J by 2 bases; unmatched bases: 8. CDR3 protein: CASSHLLAGAAGANVLTF. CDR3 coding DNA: TGTGCCAGCAGTCATTTACTAGCGGGAGCGGCTGGGGCCAACGTCCTGACTTTC.